Listed here are 15 T cell receptor beta chains from one sample, sequenced in a study of OX40 agonist ivuxolimab in advanced cancers. Method: immunoSEQ multiplex PCR; TCRdb's copy keeps in-frame clones and lacks some. The sample includes 76,000 or so clones, 85% to 90% of them seen just once. The input for sequencing was CD4+ or CD8+ T cells sorted from blood, taken in a trial of the OX40 agonist ivuxolimab. The receptors come from an adult with an advanced solid tumor such as melanoma, head and neck, liver or kidney cancer.

The sample holds one count of this clone. This chain joins TRBV5-6 and TRBJ2-5; perhaps TRBD2 as D (6 bases). The J call is doubtful: the DNA matches TRBJ2-7 better. From germline, CDR1 is SGHDT and CDR2 YYEEEE. The CDR3 is made up of 15 amino acids. The CDR3 region has the DNA TGTGCCAGCAGCTTGTACCAGGCTAGCGCCTACGAGCAGTACTTC. It specifies CASSLYQASAYEQYF.

The V call is TRBV19, the J call TRBJ2-1; 11 bases align to TRBD2. The CDR3 loop spans 17 amino acids. CDR1 and CDR2 (germline): LNHDA, SQIVND (reference sequence). With 4 bases clipped from V and 2 bases from J, the junction kept 7 bases outside the gene matches. The DNA for the CDR3 is TGTGCCAGTAGTAGCCGACTAGCGGGAATACCCTACAATGAGCAGTTCTTC. Amino acids: CASSSRLAGIPYNEQFF.

DNA of the CDR3: TGTGCCAGCAGGTACGCTCGACAGGGGGCAATCGAGCAGTACTTC. Residues: CASRYARQGAIEQYF. V and J are TRBV6-1 and TRBJ2-7, with 10 bases aligning to TRBD1. This CDR3 is 15 amino acids long. V gave up 6 bases and J gave up 6 bases; unmatched junction bases: 11. Germline CDR1 reads MNHNS; CDR2 reads SASEGT.

This CDR3 reads CASRVTGGTDTQYF. The CDR3 DNA follows: TGTGCCAGCAGGGTAACAGGGGGAACAGATACGCAGTATTTT. The chain links TRBV2 to TRBJ2-3; TRBD1 matches at 8 bases. Unmatched junction bases numbered 5, after V lost 6 bases and J lost 3 bases. This CDR3 region has 14 residues. Germline CDR1 is SNHLY and CDR2 is FYNNEI.

The chain combines TRBV4-1 with TRBJ1-2; unclear D gene. The germline V and J ends were trimmed by 7 bases and 1 base, with 10 bases remaining between them. From germline, CDR1 is MGHRA and CDR2 YSYEKL. This CDR3 has 13 residues. The CDR3 reads CASKTVDNYGYTF. The CDR3, as DNA: TGCGCCAGCAAGACCGTGGATAACTATGGCTACACCTTC.

V usage is TRBV4-1 and J usage is TRBJ2-7; tentatively, D is TRBD2 (6 bases). The CDR3 totals 15 residues. V was pared by 2 bases and J by 3 bases, with 14 bases between. CDR1 and CDR2 from the germline V gene are MGHRA and YSYEKL. CDR3 protein: CASSQPRRGDYEQYF. The CDR3 bases are TGCGCCAGCAGCCAACCCAGGAGGGGCGACTACGAGCAGTACTTC.

The chain recombines TRBV27 with TRBJ1-2; D might be TRBD1 (5 bases). In germline, CDR1 is MNHEY, CDR2 SMNVEV (reference sequence). V lost 7 bases to trimming and J lost 6 bases, with 12 bases between them. There are 12 residues in the CDR3. CDR3: CASKGQGHGYTF. The DNA for the CDR3 is TGTGCCAGCAAAGGCCAGGGCCATGGCTACACCTTC.

The genes are TRBV27 and TRBJ2-3; D is unresolved. The CDR3 extends over 12 amino acids. CDR1 and CDR2 from the germline V gene are MNHEY and SMNVEV (reference sequence). Between the trimmed V and J ends, which lost 5 bases and 3 bases, there was a span of 6 bases. The CDR3 coding sequence is TGTGCCAGCAGTGGCCGGACAGATACGCAGTATTTT. The encoded protein is CASSGRTDTQYF.

This clone was counted a single time. The chain is built from TRBV27 and TRBJ2-7; 8 nucleotides match TRBD2. This CDR3 contains 16 residues. CDR1 and CDR2 from the germline V gene are MNHEY and SMNVEV (reference sequence). V was clipped by 5 bases and J by 4 bases; unmatched bases: 13. Here the CDR3 reads CASSASGLVTPYEQYF. In DNA form, the CDR3 reads TGTGCCAGCAGTGCCTCGGGACTAGTGACGCCTTACGAGCAGTACTTC.

The chain carries TRBV6-1 and TRBJ2-2, with 9 bases that match TRBD1. The V gene end was trimmed by 1 base and the J gene end by 1 base; junction bases not matched to a gene: 4. The CDR3 length is 17 residues. The V gene's germline CDR1 is MNHNS and CDR2 SASEGT. CDR3 sequence: CASSEGQGVVNTGELFF. CDR3 nucleotide sequence: TGTGCCAGCAGTGAAGGACAGGGGGTGGTGAACACCGGGGAGCTGTTTTTT.

The chain uses TRBV5-4 and TRBJ2-1; TRBD2 matches 14 bases. The CDR3 runs 19 residues. In germline, CDR1 is SGHNT, CDR2 YYREEE (reference sequence). V was clipped by 4 bases and J by 0 bases; unmatched bases: 9. The CDR3 region has the DNA TGTGCCAGCAGCGGCGGACTAGCGGGAGGCTCGAGCTCCTACAATGAGCAGTTCTTC. It is translated as CASSGGLAGGSSSYNEQFF.

This rearrangement joins TRBV6-5 to TRBJ1-2, with no clear D. Germline CDR1 reads MNHEY; CDR2 reads SVGAGI. The CDR3 extends over 14 amino acids. Trimming cost V 2 bases and J 6 bases, with 13 bases left between them. CDR3 sequence reads: CASSYGLGVNGYTF. The CDR3 DNA reads as TGTGCCAGCAGTTACGGTCTCGGGGTTAATGGCTACACCTTC.

V usage is TRBV9 and J usage is TRBJ2-5; D is ambiguous. The J call may be in error: the DNA end matches TRBJ2-7 better. This CDR3 comprises 15 residues. Germline CDR1 and CDR2: SGDLS and YYNGEE. The chain's CDR3 is CASSVDAGARYEQYF. The CDR3 DNA reads as TGTGCCAGCAGCGTAGATGCAGGAGCTCGTTACGAGCAGTACTTC.

Here the CDR3 reads CASSLVGGVGPYEQYF. The CDR3 DNA reads TGTGCCAGCAGCTTAGTGGGAGGGGTCGGTCCCTACGAGCAGTACTTC. The chain has TRBV7-9 and TRBJ2-7; 7 bases fit TRBD2. The CDR3 runs 16 residues. V lost 1 base to trimming and J lost 2 bases; unmatched junction nucleotides: 8. Germline V gene lookup returns CDR1 SEHNR and CDR2 FQNEAQ (reference sequence).

The chain combines TRBV6-5 with TRBJ1-1; D unresolved. Germline V CDR1 and CDR2: MNHEY, SVGAGI. This CDR3 is 14 amino acids long. V lost 0 bases and J 0 bases, leaving 5 bases between the germline ends. The CDR3: CASSYSGLNTEAFF. DNA for the CDR3: TGTGCCAGCAGTTACTCGGGTCTGAACACTGAAGCTTTCTTT.